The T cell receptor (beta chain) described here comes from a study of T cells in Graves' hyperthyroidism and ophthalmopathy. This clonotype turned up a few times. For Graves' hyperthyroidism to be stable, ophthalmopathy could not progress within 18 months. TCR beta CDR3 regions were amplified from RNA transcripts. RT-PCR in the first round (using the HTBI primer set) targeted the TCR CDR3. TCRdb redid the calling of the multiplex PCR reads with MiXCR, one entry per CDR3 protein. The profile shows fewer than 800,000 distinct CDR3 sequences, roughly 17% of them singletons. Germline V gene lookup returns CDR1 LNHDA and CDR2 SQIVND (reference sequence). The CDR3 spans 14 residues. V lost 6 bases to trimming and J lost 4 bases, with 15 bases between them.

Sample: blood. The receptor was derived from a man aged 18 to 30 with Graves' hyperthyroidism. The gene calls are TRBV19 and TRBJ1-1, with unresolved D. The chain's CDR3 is CASRSDPKGTEAFF. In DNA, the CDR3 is TGTGCCAGTAGGTCGGACCCGAAGGGCACTGAAGCTTTCTTT. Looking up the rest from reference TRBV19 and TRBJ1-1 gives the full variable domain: DGGITQSPKYLFRKEGQNVTLSCEQNLNHDAMYWYRQDPGQGLRLIYYSQIVNDFQKGDIAEGYSVSREKKESFPLTVTSAQKNPTAFYLCASRSDPKGTEAFFGQGTRLTVV.